What follows describes a single TCR beta chain. Its matching antigen is unknown. Per germline, CDR1 PRHDT and CDR2 FYEKMQ (reference sequence). Germline trimming cut 6 bases from V and 4 bases from J; bases unmatched to any gene: 8. The CDR3 consists of 15 residues. The PCR contained 60 Vbeta and 13 Jbeta primers. Clones were sequenced by immunoSEQ multiplex PCR, and TCRdb holds only the in-frame ones, with some missing. The table has over 140,000 clones, approximately 80% seen once. This specimen belongs to a study of cytomegalovirus exposure and HLA in healthy donors. Points from the study as a whole: Cytomegalovirus-associated TCR beta chains were listed, numbering 150 to 200.

What was sequenced was PBMCs. The V and J genes are TRBV13 and TRBJ1-4; 7 positions agree with TRBD1. The receptor was isolated from a man aged 50 or older in good health and CMV-seronegative. The CDR3 reads CASSFRTGNNEKLFF. Here the CDR3 DNA reads TGTGCCAGCAGTTTTAGGACAGGAAATAATGAAAAACTGTTTTTT.